This TCR beta chain was recorded in a study of early T cells in non-severe SARS-CoV-2 infection. Across the study: Sequencing used unsorted whole-blood bulk RNA, so chains lack pairing.

In the case of this clonotype: Antigen specificity is unknown.

Researchers attached unique molecular identifiers to individual cDNA molecules. TCRdb redid the calling of the 5' RACE reads with MiXCR, one entry per CDR3 protein. The table has fewer than 60,000 distinct CDR3 sequences, less than 9.5% seen once; the top ten hold 3.5% to 5%. General observations from the study: VDJdb-based annotation leaned toward anti-spike CD8 responses and missed private and CD4 specificities.

Looked up from germline, CDR1 is MNHNS and CDR2 is SASEGT. This CDR3 has 14 residues. The germline V and J ends were trimmed by 5 bases and 0 bases, with 8 bases remaining between them. The TCR was taken from an adult who was a healthcare worker with PCR-confirmed SARS-CoV-2 infection or an uninfected control (not recorded which). This chain uses TRBV6-1 with TRBJ2-1; D is uncertain. Sequenced sample: whole blood. The CDR3 coding sequence is TGTGCCAGCAGTCCTGGTCGCTCCTACAATGAGCAGTTCTTC. Translation gives CASSPGRSYNEQFF.